Below, 17 T cell receptor beta chains from the same sample are listed, as sequenced in a study of cytomegalovirus exposure and HLA in healthy donors. PCR employed 60 Vbeta and 13 Jbeta primers. The repertoire was sequenced with immunoSEQ multiplex PCR; TCRdb's copy has only in-frame clones and lacks some. The sample consists of some 96,000 clones, approximately 76% of them appearing once. The sequenced material came from PBMCs. Source of these receptors: a man aged 40-49 years in good health and CMV-seronegative.

V usage is TRBV6-5 and J usage is TRBJ2-7; perhaps TRBD1 as D (6 bases). CDR1 is MNHEY, CDR2 SVGAGI, per germline. Deletions cut 0 bases from V and 4 bases from J, with 13 bases between. CDR3 size: 15 residues. In DNA form, the CDR3 reads TGTGCCAGCAGTTACTCCCCAGGGGCGCAATACGAGCAGTACTTC. Translated, it gives CASSYSPGAQYEQYF.

Of note for this clone: The junction departs from germline at one end; a sequencing error may be responsible. Additional DNA sequences in this sample encode the identical CDR3. The V and J genes are TRBV19 and TRBJ2-2; the match to TRBD1 covers 11 bases. The CDR3 is 16 residues long. Germline CDR1 is LNHDA and CDR2 is SQIVND (reference sequence). The CDR3 spells CASSPGTGGYTGELFF. CDR3 nucleotides: TGCGCCAGTAGTCCGGGGACAGGGGGTTACACCGGGGAGCTGTTTTTT.

The chain recombines TRBV30 with TRBJ1-3; TRBD1 matches 9 bases. CDR1 GTSNPN and CDR2 SVGIG come from the germline V gene (reference sequence). This CDR3 region has 18 residues. With 8 bases clipped from V and 3 bases from J, the junction kept 20 bases outside the gene matches. The CDR3 DNA sequence: TGTGCCGGCACCATACAAGAGGCCCGGACAGGGGTTGGAAACACCATATATTTT. Translating it yields CAGTIQEARTGVGNTIYF.

CDR3 in DNA: TGTGCCAGCAGCTTAGGCACCGGGACTGGATACGAGCAGTACTTC. This gives the protein CASSLGTGTGYEQYF. This sequence joins TRBV7-9 and TRBJ2-7; tentatively, D is TRBD2 (6 bases). The CDR3 consists of 15 residues. Germline CDR1 SEHNR, CDR2 FQNEAQ (reference sequence). The V end was cut by 1 base, the J end by 4 bases, with 14 bases between.

V is TRBV2 and J is TRBJ2-1; no firm D call. Germline V gives CDR1 SNHLY, CDR2 FYNNEI. Deletions cut 1 base from V and 10 bases from J, with 17 bases between. This CDR3 spans 15 amino acids. Here the CDR3 DNA reads TGTGCCAGCAGTGAAGGCAGTTCTCCGTCTTGGGAGCAGTTCTTC. Its protein is CASSEGSSPSWEQFF.

The rearrangement links TRBV7-2 to TRBJ1-3; a possible D gene is TRBD1 (6 bases). Trimming stripped 6 bases from V and 4 bases from J, with 13 bases between. There are 14 residues in the CDR3. Germline assignment: CDR1 SGHTA and CDR2 FQGNSA. The CDR3 is CASRQTGPGNTIYF. The CDR3 bases are TGTGCCAGCAGACAAACAGGGCCGGGAAACACCATATATTTT.

The chain is built from TRBV4-2 and TRBJ2-4; D is undetermined. The CDR3 totals 13 residues. Per the germline V gene, CDR1 is LGHNA and CDR2 is YNFKEQ. Between the trimmed V and J ends, which lost 1 base and 5 bases, there was a span of 6 bases. The CDR3: CASSQAFENIQYF. CDR3 nucleotides: TGTGCCAGCAGCCAAGCTTTCGAAAACATTCAGTACTTC.

CDR3 region: CASSAPGLGGETQYF. In nucleotides, the CDR3 is TGTGCCAGCAGCGCCCCGGGACTAGGGGGGGAGACCCAGTACTTC. J is TRBJ2-5 and V is TRBV9; 8 bases are shared with TRBD2. CDR3 length: 15 residues. V gave up 3 bases and J gave up 5 bases; unmatched junction bases: 9. CDR1 is SGDLS and CDR2 is YYNGEE in the germline V gene. Filled out from reference TRBV9 and TRBJ2-5, the complete variable domain reads DSGVTQTPKHLITATGQRVTLRCSPRSGDLSVYWYQQSLDQGLQFLIQYYNGEERAKGNILERFSAQQFPDLHSELNLSSLELGDSALYFCASSAPGLGGETQYFGPGTRLLVL.

This chain uses TRBV30 with TRBJ1-6; no definite D call. This CDR3 region has 16 residues. The V gene's germline CDR1 is GTSNPN and CDR2 SVGIG (reference sequence). The V gene lost 1 base and the J gene lost 0 bases, with 10 bases spanning the gap. This CDR3 is CAWSGYIGSYNSPLHF. The CDR3 nucleotides are TGTGCCTGGAGTGGTTACATTGGCTCCTATAATTCACCCCTCCACTTT.

The V and J genes are TRBV5-1 and TRBJ2-1; 11 nucleotides line up with TRBD1. The CDR3 runs 16 residues. J gave up 5 bases and V 4 bases, and 8 bases lay outside the gene matches. CDR1 and CDR2 (germline): SGHRS, YFSETQ. The CDR3, as DNA: TGCGCCAGCAGCCCACAGGGACAGGGGGGAAACAATGAGCAGTTCTTC. It is translated as CASSPQGQGGNNEQFF.

The chain employs TRBV27 and TRBJ2-1, with TRBD1 as a possible D gene (5 bases). Trimming pared 1 base from V and 7 bases from J, leaving 11 bases between. CDR1 and CDR2 (germline): MNHEY, SMNVEV (reference sequence). The CDR3 is 14 amino acids. The chain's CDR3 is CASSLFQGRNEQFF. The CDR3 bases are TGTGCCAGCAGTTTATTTCAGGGAAGGAATGAGCAGTTCTTC.

The chain links TRBV7-9 to TRBJ2-1, with a tentative D call TRBD2 (6 bases). The germline V gene encodes CDR1 SEHNR and CDR2 FQNEAQ (reference sequence). The CDR3 is 16 residues long. Between the trimmed V and J ends, which lost 5 bases and 2 bases, there was a span of 16 bases. CDR3 in DNA: TGTGCCAGCAGCCTAACAGCGGACTATACCTACAATGAGCAGTTCTTC. Translating gives CASSLTADYTYNEQFF.

The chain has TRBV5-6 and TRBJ2-3, with 7 bases matching TRBD2. The CDR3 length is 17 residues. J gave up 2 bases and V 4 bases, and 13 bases lay outside the gene matches. Germline V gives CDR1 SGHDT, CDR2 YYEEEE. The CDR3 DNA is TGTGCCAGCAGCCCAAAAATCGGGACTACGCACACAGATACGCAGTATTTT. The encoded protein is CASSPKIGTTHTDTQYF.

J is TRBJ2-5 and V is TRBV9; TRBD1 matches 7 bases. In germline, CDR1 is SGDLS, CDR2 YYNGEE. J was trimmed by 5 bases and V by 4 bases; bases with no gene match: 14. The length of the CDR3 is 16 residues. The CDR3 DNA sequence: TGTGCCAGCAGCCCGACCCAGACAGGGATTCAGGAGACCCAGTACTTC. As protein: CASSPTQTGIQETQYF.

In its sample, this clone is medium-sized (0.01 to 0.1%). The gene calls are TRBV2 and TRBJ1-5, with D maybe TRBD1 (6 bases). CDR3 size: 14 residues. Trimming stripped 9 bases from V and 1 base from J, with 13 bases between. Germline assignment: CDR1 SNHLY and CDR2 FYNNEI. CDR3: CASSTGTSNQPQHF. As DNA, the CDR3 is TGTGCCAGTTCGACTGGGACAAGCAATCAGCCCCAGCATTTT.

V and J are TRBV10-2 and TRBJ2-1, with 7 bases identical to TRBD2. Germline CDR1 reads WSHSY; CDR2 reads SAAADI. V was pared by 6 bases and J by 0 bases, with 11 bases of the junction left unmatched. The CDR3 spans 17 residues. The CDR3 reads CASSPDTSESSYNEQFF. The CDR3 nucleotides are TGCGCCAGCAGCCCCGATACTAGCGAGAGCTCCTACAATGAGCAGTTCTTC.

This clone was detected only once. The rearrangement links TRBV9 to TRBJ1-2, with D unresolved. This CDR3 is built from 10 residues. V was clipped by 4 bases and J by 10 bases, with 8 bases between them. CDR1 is SGDLS and CDR2 is YYNGEE in the germline V gene. The CDR3 loop is CASSPSFYTF. CDR3 nucleotide sequence: TGTGCCAGCAGCCCGTCCTTCTACACCTTC.